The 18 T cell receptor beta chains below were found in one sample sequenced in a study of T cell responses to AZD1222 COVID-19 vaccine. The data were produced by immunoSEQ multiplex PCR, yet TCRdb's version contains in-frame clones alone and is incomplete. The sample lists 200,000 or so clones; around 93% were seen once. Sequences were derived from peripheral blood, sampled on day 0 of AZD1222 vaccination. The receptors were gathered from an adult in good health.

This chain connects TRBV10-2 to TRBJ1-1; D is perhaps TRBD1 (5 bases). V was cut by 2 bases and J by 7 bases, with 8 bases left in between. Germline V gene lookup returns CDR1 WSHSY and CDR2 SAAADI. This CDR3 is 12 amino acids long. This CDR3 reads CASSERGGEAFF. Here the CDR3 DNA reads TGCGCCAGCAGTGAGCGGGGGGGTGAAGCTTTCTTT.

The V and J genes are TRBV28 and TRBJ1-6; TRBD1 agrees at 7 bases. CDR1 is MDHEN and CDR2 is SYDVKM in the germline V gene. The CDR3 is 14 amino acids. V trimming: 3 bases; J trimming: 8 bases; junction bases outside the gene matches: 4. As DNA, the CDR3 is TGTGCCAGCAGTTTCCGGACAGGTTATTCACCCCTCCACTTT. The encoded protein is CASSFRTGYSPLHF.

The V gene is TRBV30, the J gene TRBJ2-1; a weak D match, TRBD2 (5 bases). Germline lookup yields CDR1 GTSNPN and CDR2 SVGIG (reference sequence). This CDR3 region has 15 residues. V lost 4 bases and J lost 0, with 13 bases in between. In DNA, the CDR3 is TGTGCCTGGACGTACAGCACTAGCTCCTACAATGAGCAGTTCTTC. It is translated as CAWTYSTSSYNEQFF. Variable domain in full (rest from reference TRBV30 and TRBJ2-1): SQTIHQWPATLVQPVGSPLSLECTVEGTSNPNLYWYRQAAGRGLQLLFYSVGIGQISSEVPQNLSASRPQDRQFILSSKKLLLSDSGFYLCAWTYSTSSYNEQFFGPGTRLTVL.

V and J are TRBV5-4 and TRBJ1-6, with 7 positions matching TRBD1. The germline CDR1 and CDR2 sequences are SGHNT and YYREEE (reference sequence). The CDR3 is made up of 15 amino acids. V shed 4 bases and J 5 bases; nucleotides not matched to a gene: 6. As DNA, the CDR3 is TGTGCCAGCAGCGCCGGGACAGTGGATAATTCACCCCTCCACTTT. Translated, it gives CASSAGTVDNSPLHF.

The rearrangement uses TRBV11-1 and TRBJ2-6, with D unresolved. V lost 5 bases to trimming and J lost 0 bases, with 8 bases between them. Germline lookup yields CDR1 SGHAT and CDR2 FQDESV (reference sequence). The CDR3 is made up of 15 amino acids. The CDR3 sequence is CASSVISSGANVLTF. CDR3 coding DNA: TGTGCCAGCAGCGTAATTTCCTCTGGGGCCAACGTCCTGACTTTC.

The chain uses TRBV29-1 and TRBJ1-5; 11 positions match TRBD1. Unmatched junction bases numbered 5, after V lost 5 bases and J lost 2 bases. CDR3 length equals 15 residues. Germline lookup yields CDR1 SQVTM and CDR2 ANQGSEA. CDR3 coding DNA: TGCAGCGTTTCCGGGACAGGGGGAGGCAATCAGCCCCAGCATTTT. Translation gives CSVSGTGGGNQPQHF.

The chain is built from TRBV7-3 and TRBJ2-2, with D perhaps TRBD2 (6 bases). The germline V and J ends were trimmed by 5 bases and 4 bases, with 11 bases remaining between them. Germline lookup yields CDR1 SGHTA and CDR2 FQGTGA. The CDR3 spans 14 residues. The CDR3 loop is CASSHLEGTGELFF. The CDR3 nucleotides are TGTGCCAGCAGCCATCTGGAGGGCACCGGGGAGCTGTTTTTT.

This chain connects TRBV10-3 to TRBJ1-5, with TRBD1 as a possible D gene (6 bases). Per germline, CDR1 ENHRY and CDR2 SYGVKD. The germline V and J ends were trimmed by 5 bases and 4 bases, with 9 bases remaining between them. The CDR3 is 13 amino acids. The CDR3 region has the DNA TGTGCCATCAGTATCCAGGGGAATCAGCCCCAGCATTTT. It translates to CAISIQGNQPQHF.

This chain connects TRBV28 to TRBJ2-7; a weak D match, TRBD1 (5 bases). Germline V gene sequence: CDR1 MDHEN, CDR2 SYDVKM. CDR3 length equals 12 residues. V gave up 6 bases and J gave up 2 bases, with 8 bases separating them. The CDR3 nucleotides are TGTGCCAGCAGCTCGGACACCTACGAGCAGTACTTC. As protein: CASSSDTYEQYF.

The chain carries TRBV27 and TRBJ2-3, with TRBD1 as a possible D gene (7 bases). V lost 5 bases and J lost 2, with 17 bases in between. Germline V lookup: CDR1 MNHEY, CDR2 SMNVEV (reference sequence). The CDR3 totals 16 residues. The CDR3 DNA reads TGTGCCAGCAGTACCGAGACTAGGGGGCCCACAGATACGCAGTATTTT. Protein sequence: CASSTETRGPTDTQYF.

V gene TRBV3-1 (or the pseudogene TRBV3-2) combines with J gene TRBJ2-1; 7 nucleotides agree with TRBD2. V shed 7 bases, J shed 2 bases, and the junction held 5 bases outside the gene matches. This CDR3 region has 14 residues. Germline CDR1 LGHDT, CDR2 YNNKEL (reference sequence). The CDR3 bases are TGTGCCAGCACCAAAGCGGGACCCTACAATGAGCAGTTCTTC. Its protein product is CASTKAGPYNEQFF.

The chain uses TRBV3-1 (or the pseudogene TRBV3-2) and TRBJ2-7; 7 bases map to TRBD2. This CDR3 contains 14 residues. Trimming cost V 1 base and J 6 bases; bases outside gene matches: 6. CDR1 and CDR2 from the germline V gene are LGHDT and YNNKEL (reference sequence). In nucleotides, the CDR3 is TGTGCCAGCAGCCAAGTAGCGGGCGGGAGCGAGCAGTACTTC. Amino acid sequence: CASSQVAGGSEQYF.

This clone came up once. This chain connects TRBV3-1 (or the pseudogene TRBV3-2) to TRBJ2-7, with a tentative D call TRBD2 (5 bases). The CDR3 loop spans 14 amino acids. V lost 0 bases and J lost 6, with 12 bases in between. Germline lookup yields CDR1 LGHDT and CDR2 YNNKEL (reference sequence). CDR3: CASSQDAWEPEQYF. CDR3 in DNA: TGTGCCAGCAGCCAAGATGCTTGGGAGCCCGAGCAGTACTTC.

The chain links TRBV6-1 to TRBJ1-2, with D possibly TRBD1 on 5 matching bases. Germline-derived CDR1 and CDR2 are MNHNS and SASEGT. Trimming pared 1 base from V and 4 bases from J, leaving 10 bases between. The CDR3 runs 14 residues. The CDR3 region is CASSEGQGGYGYTF. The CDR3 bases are TGTGCCAGCAGTGAAGGCCAGGGAGGCTATGGCTACACCTTC.

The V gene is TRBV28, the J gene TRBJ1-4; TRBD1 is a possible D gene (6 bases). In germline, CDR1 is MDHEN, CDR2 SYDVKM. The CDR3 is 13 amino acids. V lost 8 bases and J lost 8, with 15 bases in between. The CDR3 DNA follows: TGTGCCAGCCAATTGGGCAGGGGCGAAAAACTGTTTTTT. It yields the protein CASQLGRGEKLFF.

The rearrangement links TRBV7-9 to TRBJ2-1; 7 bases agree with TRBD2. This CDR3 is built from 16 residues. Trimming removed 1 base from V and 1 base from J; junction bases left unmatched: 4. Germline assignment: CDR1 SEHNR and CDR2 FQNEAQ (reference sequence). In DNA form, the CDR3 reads TGTGCCAGCAGCTTAGTTCTAGCGGTATCCTACAATGAGCAGTTCTTC. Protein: CASSLVLAVSYNEQFF.

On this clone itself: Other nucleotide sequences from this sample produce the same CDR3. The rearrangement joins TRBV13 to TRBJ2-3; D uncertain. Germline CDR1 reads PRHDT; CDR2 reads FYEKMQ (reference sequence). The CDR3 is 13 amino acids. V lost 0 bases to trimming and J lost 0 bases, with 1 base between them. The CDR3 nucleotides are TGTGCCAGCAGCTTAGGGAGCACAGATACGCAGTATTTT. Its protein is CASSLGSTDTQYF.

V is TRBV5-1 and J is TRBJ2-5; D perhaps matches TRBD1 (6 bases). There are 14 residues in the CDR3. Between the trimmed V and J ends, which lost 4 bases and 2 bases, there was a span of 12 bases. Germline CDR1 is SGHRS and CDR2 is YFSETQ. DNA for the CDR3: TGCGCCAGCAGCGCTTCGACAGGACAAGAGACCCAGTACTTC. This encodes CASSASTGQETQYF.